These T cell receptor beta chains were read from a single sample in a study of T cell responses to AZD1222 COVID-19 vaccine. This table comes from immunoSEQ multiplex PCR, and its TCRdb copy is limited to in-frame clones, with some not included. The sample records about 210,000 clones, approximately 94% being singletons. The sample in question was peripheral blood, obtained 28 days after the second dose of the MenACWY control vaccine. The receptors shown here come from an adult who received the MenACWY meningococcal vaccine as a control. Both conserved end residues are trimmed from each CDR3. Expanded clones get a size class; other rows say once, few or many, or leave the size out.

CDR3aa	abundance	v_gene
ASSQGTSGRTDTQY	NA	TRBV3-1/TRBV3-2
ASSWRSGRNTEAF	NA	TRBV5-1
ASSWTSFTDTQY	NA	TRBV6-2/TRBV6-3
ASSTGQGAYEQY	NA	TRBV9
ASSWGAGLSTDTQY	NA	TRBV28
ASSLGTGRYT	NA	TRBV7-2
ASTPGQVTQPQH	NA	TRBV27
ASSLDGGELSGNTIY	NA	TRBV5-1
ASSVVSGFPTDTQY	once	TRBV9
ASSPPTSGSYEQY	once	TRBV28
ASSFWDPTDTQY	NA	TRBV5-1
SVGGRGESSYEQY	NA	TRBV29-1